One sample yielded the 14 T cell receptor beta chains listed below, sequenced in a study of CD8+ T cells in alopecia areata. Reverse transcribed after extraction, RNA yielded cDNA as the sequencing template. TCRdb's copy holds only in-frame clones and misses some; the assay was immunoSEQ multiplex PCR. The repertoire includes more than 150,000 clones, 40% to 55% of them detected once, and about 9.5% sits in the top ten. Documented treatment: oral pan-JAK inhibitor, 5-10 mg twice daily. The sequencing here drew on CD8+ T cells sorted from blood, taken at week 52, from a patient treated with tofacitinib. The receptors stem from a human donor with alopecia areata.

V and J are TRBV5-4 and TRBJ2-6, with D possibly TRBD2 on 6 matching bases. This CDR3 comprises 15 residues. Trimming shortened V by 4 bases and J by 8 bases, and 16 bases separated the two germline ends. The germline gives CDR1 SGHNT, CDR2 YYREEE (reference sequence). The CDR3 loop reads CASSGGEMVTNVLTF. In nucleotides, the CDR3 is TGTGCCAGCAGCGGCGGGGAGATGGTCACCAACGTCCTGACTTTC.

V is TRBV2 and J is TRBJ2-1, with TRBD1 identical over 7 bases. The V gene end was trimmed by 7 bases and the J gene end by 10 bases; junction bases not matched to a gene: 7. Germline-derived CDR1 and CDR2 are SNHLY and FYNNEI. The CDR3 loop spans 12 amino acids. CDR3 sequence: CASTVRGSEQFF. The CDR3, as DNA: TGTGCCAGCACAGTCAGGGGGAGCGAGCAGTTCTTC.

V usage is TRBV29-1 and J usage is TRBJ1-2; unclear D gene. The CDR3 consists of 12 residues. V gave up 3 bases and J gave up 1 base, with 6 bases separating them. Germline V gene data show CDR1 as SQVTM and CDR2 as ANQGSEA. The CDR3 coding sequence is TGCAGCGTTGAGGAGTTTAACTATGGCTACACCTTC. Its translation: CSVEEFNYGYTF.

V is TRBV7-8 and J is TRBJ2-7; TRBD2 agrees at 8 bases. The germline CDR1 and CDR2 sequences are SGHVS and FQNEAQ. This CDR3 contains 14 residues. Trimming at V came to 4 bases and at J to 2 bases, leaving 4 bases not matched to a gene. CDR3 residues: CASSSSGLAYEQYF. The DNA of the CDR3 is TGTGCCAGCAGCTCTTCGGGACTAGCCTACGAGCAGTACTTC.

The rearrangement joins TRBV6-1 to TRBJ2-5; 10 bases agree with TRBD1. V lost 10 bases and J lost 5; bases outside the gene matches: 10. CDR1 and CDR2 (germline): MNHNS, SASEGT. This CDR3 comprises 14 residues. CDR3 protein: CATTGTGEVETQYF. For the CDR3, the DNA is TGTGCCACAACGGGGACAGGGGAGGTGGAGACCCAGTACTTC.

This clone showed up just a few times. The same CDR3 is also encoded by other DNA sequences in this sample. The CDR3 nucleotides read TGCGCCAGCAGCTTGGGGACGTACGAGCAGTACTTC. Its translation: CASSLGTYEQYF. The chain couples TRBV5-1 to TRBJ2-7; D unclear. Germline lookup yields CDR1 SGHRS and CDR2 YFSETQ. V lost 0 bases and J 4 bases, leaving 5 bases between the germline ends. CDR3 size: 12 residues.

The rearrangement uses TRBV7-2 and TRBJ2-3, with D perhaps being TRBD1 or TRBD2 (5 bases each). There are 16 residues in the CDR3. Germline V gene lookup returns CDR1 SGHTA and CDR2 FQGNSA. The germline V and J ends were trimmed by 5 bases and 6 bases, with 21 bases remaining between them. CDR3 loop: CASSPYLGPKLDTQYF. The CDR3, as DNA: TGTGCCAGCAGCCCGTATCTGGGACCCAAACTCGATACGCAGTATTTT.

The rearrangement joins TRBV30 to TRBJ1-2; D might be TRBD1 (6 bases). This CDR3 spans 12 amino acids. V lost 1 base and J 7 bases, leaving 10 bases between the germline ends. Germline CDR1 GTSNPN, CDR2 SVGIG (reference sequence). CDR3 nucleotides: TGTGCCTGGAGTGGAGGGGGTACTGGCTACACCTTC. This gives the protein CAWSGGGTGYTF.

CDR3 loop: CASSLDGHDYEGDYEQYF. As DNA, the CDR3 is TGTGCCAGCAGCTTAGATGGACACGACTACGAGGGGGACTACGAGCAGTACTTC. The chain is built from TRBV7-2 and TRBJ2-7; D possibly corresponds to TRBD1 (6 bases). This CDR3 comprises 18 residues. Trimming removed 1 base from V and 3 bases from J, with 22 bases in between. The germline gives CDR1 SGHTA, CDR2 FQGNSA.

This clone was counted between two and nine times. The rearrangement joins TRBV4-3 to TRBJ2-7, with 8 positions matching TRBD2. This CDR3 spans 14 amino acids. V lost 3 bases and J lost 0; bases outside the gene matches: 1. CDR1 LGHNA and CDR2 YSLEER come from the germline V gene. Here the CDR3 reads CASSQTSASYEQYF. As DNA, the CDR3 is TGCGCCAGCAGCCAGACTAGCGCCTCCTACGAGCAGTACTTC.

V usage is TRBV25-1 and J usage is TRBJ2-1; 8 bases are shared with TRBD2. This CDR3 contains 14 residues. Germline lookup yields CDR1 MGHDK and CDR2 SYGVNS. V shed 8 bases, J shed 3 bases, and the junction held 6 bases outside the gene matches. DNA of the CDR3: TGTGCCAGCCTTAGCGGGGACCTCTACAATGAGCAGTTCTTC. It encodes CASLSGDLYNEQFF.

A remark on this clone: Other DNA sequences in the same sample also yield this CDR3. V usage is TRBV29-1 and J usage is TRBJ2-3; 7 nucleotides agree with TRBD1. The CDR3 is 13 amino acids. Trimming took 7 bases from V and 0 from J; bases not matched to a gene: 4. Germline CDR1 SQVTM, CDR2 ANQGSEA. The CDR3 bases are TGCAGCGCATCAGGGGGTAGCACAGATACGCAGTATTTT. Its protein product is CSASGGSTDTQYF.

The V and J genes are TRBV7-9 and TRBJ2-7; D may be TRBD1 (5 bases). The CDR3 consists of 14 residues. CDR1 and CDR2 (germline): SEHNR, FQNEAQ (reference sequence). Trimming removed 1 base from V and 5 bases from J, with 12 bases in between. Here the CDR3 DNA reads TGTGCCAGCAGCTTAGTACTGGGGCTCAACGAGCAGTACTTC. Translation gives CASSLVLGLNEQYF.

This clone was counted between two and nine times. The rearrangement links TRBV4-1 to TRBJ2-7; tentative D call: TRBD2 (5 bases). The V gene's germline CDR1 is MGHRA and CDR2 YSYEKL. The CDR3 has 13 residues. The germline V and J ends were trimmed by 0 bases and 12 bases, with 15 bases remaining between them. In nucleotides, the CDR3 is TGCGCCAGCAGCCAAGACGCTGAGGAGGATCGGTACTTC. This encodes CASSQDAEEDRYF.